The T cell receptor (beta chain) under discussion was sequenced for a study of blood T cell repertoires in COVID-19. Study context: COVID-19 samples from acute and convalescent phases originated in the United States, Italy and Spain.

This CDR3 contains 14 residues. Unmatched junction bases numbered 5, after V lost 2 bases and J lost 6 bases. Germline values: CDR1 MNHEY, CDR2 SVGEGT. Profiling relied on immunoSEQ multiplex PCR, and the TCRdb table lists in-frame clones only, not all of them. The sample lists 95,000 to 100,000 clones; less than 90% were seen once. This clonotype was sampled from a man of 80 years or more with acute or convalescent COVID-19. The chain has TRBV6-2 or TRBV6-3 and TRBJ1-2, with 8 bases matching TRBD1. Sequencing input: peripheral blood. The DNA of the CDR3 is TGTGCCAGCAGTTACAGGACAGGGAGGGATGGCTACACCTTC. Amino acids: CASSYRTGRDGYTF.